The 6 T cell receptor beta chains presented below share a single source sample, sequenced in a study of blood T cell repertoires in COVID-19. The method was immunoSEQ multiplex PCR; TCRdb's version includes in-frame clones alone and lacks a portion of them. This table has more than 200,000 clones, 80% appearing once. Sequencing input: PBMCs or T cells enriched from blood (not recorded which). The receptors here all came from a man younger than 40 with acute COVID-19.

This chain uses TRBV11-2 with TRBJ2-1; D is perhaps TRBD2 (6 bases). The CDR3 has 16 amino acids. Germline-derived CDR1 and CDR2 are SGHAT and FQNNGV. V lost 3 bases and J 1 base, leaving 13 bases between the germline ends. CDR3 sequence: CASSFLGSLSYNEQFF. The CDR3 DNA reads TGTGCCAGCAGCTTCCTCGGGAGTCTTTCCTACAATGAGCAGTTCTTC. The variable domain in full, with the rest retrieved from reference TRBV11-2 and TRBJ2-1, is EAGVAQSPRYKIIEKRQSVAFWCNPISGHATLYWYQQILGQGPKLLIQFQNNGVVDDSQLPKDRFSAERLKGVDSTLKIQPAKLEDSAVYLCASSFLGSLSYNEQFFGPGTRLTVL.

This clone came up many times. The chain combines TRBV4-2 with TRBJ1-4; D gene ambiguous. The CDR3 sequence is 15 residues long. Germline V gives CDR1 LGHNA, CDR2 YNFKEQ. Trimming pared 0 bases from V and 0 bases from J, leaving 5 bases between. The CDR3 DNA follows: TGTGCCAGCAGCCAAGAGAGGGCAACTAATGAAAAACTGTTTTTT. This translates into CASSQERATNEKLFF.

V gene TRBV29-1 combines with J gene TRBJ2-5, with TRBD1 matching over 10 bases. The CDR3 loop spans 14 amino acids. V gave up 6 bases and J gave up 5 bases; unmatched junction bases: 9. Germline loops: CDR1 SQVTM, CDR2 ANQGSEA. The CDR3 region is CSVTDRGMQETQYF. CDR3 in DNA: TGCAGCGTGACGGACAGGGGGATGCAGGAGACCCAGTACTTC.

The CDR3 protein is CASSPAGASYEQYF. The DNA for the CDR3 is TGTGCCAGCAGTCCCGCGGGAGCCTCCTACGAGCAGTACTTC. This chain connects TRBV6-5 to TRBJ2-7, with TRBD2 matching 7 bases. Germline trimming cut 5 bases from V and 0 bases from J; bases unmatched to any gene: 4. This CDR3 is 14 amino acids long. CDR1 and CDR2 from the germline V gene are MNHEY and SVGAGI.

This clone was recorded once. The chain combines TRBV15 with TRBJ2-2, with D possibly being TRBD2 (5 bases). This CDR3 is 14 amino acids long. Trimming pared 1 base from V and 5 bases from J, leaving 8 bases between. Germline V lookup: CDR1 LNHNV, CDR2 YYDKDF (reference sequence). The CDR3: CATSRGGRTGELFF. Written as DNA, the CDR3 is TGTGCCACCAGCAGAGGAGGGAGAACCGGGGAGCTGTTTTTT.

The chain carries TRBV12-3 or TRBV12-4 and TRBJ1-5; no reliable D call. The V end lost 3 bases, the J end lost 5 bases, and 8 bases lay between the germline ends. The CDR3 extends over 13 amino acids. The CDR3 here is CASSFSEDQPQHF. DNA for the CDR3: TGTGCCAGCAGTTTTTCCGAGGATCAGCCCCAGCATTTT.